This TCR beta chain was identified in a study of T cells in localized non-small cell lung cancer. Study conclusions and caveats: Tumor showed lower T cell clonality than uninvolved adjacent lung, where it was highest. Across samples, adjacent lung featured a median approximately 60 of the top 100 tumor clones. With higher T cell density in blood came longer overall survival.

The CDR3 spans 14 residues. The V end was cut by 7 bases, the J end by 5 bases, with 16 bases between. Germline CDR1 MDHEN, CDR2 SYDVKM. For this clone: Its matching antigen is unknown.

Data came from immunoSEQ multiplex PCR; TCRdb stores just in-frame clones and leaves some out. In the table there are over 45,000 clones, about 72% of which are singletons. The sequenced sample was peripheral blood, obtained before any cancer treatment. The chain carries TRBV28 and TRBJ2-3; the D gene could be TRBD1 or TRBD2 (5 bases each). This receptor was taken from a man aged 35 to 69 with stage I squamous cell lung carcinoma. The CDR3 DNA sequence: TGTGCCAGCACCCCCTGGGGGATTGGAGATACGCAGTATTTT. Its protein is CASTPWGIGDTQYF.